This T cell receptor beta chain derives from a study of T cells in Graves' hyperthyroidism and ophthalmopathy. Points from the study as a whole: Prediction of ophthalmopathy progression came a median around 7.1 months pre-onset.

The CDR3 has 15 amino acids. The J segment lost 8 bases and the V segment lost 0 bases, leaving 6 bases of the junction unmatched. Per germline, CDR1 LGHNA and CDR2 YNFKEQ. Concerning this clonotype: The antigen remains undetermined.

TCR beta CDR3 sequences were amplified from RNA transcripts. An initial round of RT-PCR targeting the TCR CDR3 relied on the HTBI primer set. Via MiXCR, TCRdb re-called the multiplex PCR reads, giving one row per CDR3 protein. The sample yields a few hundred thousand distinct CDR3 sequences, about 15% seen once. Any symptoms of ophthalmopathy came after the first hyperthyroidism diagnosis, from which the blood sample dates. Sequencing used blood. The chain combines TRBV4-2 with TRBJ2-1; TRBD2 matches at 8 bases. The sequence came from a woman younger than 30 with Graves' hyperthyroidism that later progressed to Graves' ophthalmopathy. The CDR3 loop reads CASSQEERERHEQFF. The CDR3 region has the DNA TGTGCCAGCAGCCAAGAGGAGCGGGAGCGGCATGAGCAGTTCTTC.